This T cell receptor (beta chain) appears in the sequencing data of a study of blood T cell repertoires in COVID-19. The germline V and J ends were trimmed by 0 bases and 5 bases, with 8 bases remaining between them. Germline V gives CDR1 WNHNN, CDR2 SYGVQD (reference sequence). The CDR3 runs 14 residues. In the source study's methods: Amplification from reference gene primers served as the basis for estimated nucleated cell counts. The assay was immunoSEQ multiplex PCR, and TCRdb's table has in-frame clones only and misses some. V and J calls and clone size are given by that table; D and trimming were obtained from the DNA. In the table there are about 24,000 clones, roughly 89% of which are singletons.

The rearrangement joins TRBV10-1 to TRBJ2-1, with D perhaps TRBD2 (5 bases). This sequence originates from a man in his 70s with COVID-19, enrolled during active disease. Sequenced input: peripheral blood. CDR3 amino acids: CASSESRGNNEQFF. The CDR3 DNA is TGCGCCAGCAGTGAGTCGAGAGGGAACAATGAGCAGTTCTTC.